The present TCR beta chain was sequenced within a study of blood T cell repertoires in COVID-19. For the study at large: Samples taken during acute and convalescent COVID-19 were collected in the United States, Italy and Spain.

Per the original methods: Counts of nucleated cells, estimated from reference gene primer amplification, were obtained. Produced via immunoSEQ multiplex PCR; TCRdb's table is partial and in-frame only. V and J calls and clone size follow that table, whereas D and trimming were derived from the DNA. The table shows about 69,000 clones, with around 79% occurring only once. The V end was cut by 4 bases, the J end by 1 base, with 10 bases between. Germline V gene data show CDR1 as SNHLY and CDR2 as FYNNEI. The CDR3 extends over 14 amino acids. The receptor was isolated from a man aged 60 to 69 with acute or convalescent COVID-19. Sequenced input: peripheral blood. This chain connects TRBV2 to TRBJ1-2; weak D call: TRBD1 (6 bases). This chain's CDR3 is CASSVDSFNYGYTF. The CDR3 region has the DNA TGTGCCAGCAGTGTGGACAGTTTTAACTATGGCTACACCTTC.